The clone carrying this TCR beta chain was counted at least ten times. The CDR3 is 15 residues long. Germline CDR1 reads ENHRY; CDR2 reads SYGVKD. V trimming: 6 bases; J trimming: 4 bases; junction bases outside the gene matches: 8. The entry originates in a study of T cells after yellow fever vaccination. TCRdb ran MiXCR on the 5' RACE reads and lists one entry per CDR3 protein. The sample records around 530,000 distinct CDR3 sequences, about a sixth being singletons. This rearrangement joins TRBV10-3 to TRBJ2-3; 9 bases fit TRBD1. This sequence was found in a young man who received the YFV17D yellow fever vaccine. This material consisted of PBMCs, taken about 5 days after the first yellow fever vaccination. In DNA form, the CDR3 reads TGTGCCATCAGCCCGGGACAGGGATTCGCAGATACGCAGTATTTT. It encodes CAISPGQGFADTQYF.